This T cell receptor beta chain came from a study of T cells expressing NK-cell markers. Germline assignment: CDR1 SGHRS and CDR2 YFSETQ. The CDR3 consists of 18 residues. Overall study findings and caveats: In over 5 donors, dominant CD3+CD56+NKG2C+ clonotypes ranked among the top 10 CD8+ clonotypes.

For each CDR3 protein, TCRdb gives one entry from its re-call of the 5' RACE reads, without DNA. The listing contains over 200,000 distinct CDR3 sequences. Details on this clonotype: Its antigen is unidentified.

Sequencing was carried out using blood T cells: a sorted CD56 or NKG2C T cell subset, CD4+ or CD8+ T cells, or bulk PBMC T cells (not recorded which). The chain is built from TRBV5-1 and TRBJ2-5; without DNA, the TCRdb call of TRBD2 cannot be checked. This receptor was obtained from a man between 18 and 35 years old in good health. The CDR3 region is CASSLDSSGSQRQETQYF. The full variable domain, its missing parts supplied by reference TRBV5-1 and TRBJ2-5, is KAGVTQTPRYLIKTRGQQVTLSCSPISGHRSVSWYQQTPGQGLQFLFEYFSETQRNKGNFPGRFSGRQFSNSRSEMNVSTLELGDSALYLCASSLDSSGSQRQETQYFGPGTRLLVL.